The rows below give T cell receptor beta chains drawn from one sample of a study of T cell responses to AZD1222 COVID-19 vaccine. Using immunoSEQ multiplex PCR, the repertoire was profiled, and TCRdb retains in-frame clones only, with some absent. There are 140,000 to 150,000 clones in the sample; 80% to 90% occur only once, and approximately 1.5% lies in the top ten. This sample comprised peripheral blood, obtained on day 0 of AZD1222 vaccination. Every receptor here comes from an adult in good health. CDR3s include the opening cysteine and the closing phenylalanine or tryptophan. The D gene is left open where the match is weak. Only part of the rows carry a size: once, few, many, or a class if the clone is expanded.

clone size	V gene	J gene	D gene	CDR3 protein	CDR3 DNA
.	TRBV24-1	TRBJ2-3	TRBD1	CATSDLPGQGFGATDTQYF	TGTGCCACCAGTGACTTACCGGGACAGGGGTTTGGGGCCACGGATACGCAGTATTTT
.	TRBV6-5	TRBJ2-7	.	CASSYEGPREQYF	TGTGCCAGCAGTTACGAGGGTCCCCGAGAGCAGTACTTC
.	TRBV5-4	TRBJ2-7	.	CASSLAGHPSYEQYF	TGTGCCAGCAGCTTGGCGGGACACCCCTCCTACGAGCAGTACTTC
.	TRBV11-3	TRBJ2-5	.	CASSLFSGDGETQYF	TGTGCCAGCAGCTTATTTTCGGGGGACGGGGAGACCCAGTACTTC
few	TRBV5-5	TRBJ1-5	.	CASSLGLQSGQPQHF	TGTGCCAGCAGCTTGGGGCTCCAATCGGGTCAGCCCCAGCATTTT
.	TRBV29-1	TRBJ2-1	TRBD2	CSAAGDRGNEQFF	TGCAGCGCCGCGGGAGATCGGGGCAATGAGCAGTTCTTC
.	TRBV2	TRBJ2-7	.	CATMERAYEQYF	TGTGCCACCATGGAAAGGGCCTACGAGCAGTACTTC
.	TRBV10-3	TRBJ1-5	.	CAISASHGVQPQHF	TGTGCCATCAGTGCCTCTCATGGGGTCCAGCCCCAGCATTTT
.	TRBV11-3	TRBJ1-6	.	CASSLGGNSPLHF	TGTGCCAGCAGCTTAGGAGGGAATTCACCCCTCCACTTT
.	TRBV18	TRBJ1-2	.	CASTNPSRAREGYTF	TGTGCCAGCACCAACCCCTCGAGGGCGAGGGAGGGCTACACCTTC
once	TRBV6-1	TRBJ1-1	TRBD1	CASSEIGTGTEAFF	TGTGCCAGCAGTGAAATAGGGACAGGGACTGAAGCTTTCTTT
.	TRBV12-3/TRBV12-4	TRBJ1-2	.	CASSFTHGYTF	TGTGCCAGCAGTTTCACCCATGGCTACACCTTC
.	TRBV5-1	TRBJ2-7	.	CASRGEDYEQYF	TGCGCCAGCAGAGGGGAAGATTACGAGCAGTACTTC
.	TRBV14	TRBJ1-2	.	CASSQTDNYGYTF	TGTGCCAGCAGCCAAACTGATAACTATGGCTACACCTTC
few	TRBV5-1	TRBJ1-1	.	CASSLGVGRGTEAFF	TGCGCCAGCAGCTTGGGGGTAGGGAGAGGAACTGAAGCTTTCTTT
.	TRBV13	TRBJ1-4	.	CASSLSGKLFF	TGTGCCAGCAGCTTAAGTGGAAAACTGTTTTTT
.	TRBV7-2	TRBJ2-1	TRBD2	CASSSGTSGRVNEQFF	TGTGCCAGCAGCTCTGGGACTAGCGGGAGAGTAAATGAGCAGTTCTTC
.	TRBV28	TRBJ1-5	.	CASSLLGSGNSNQPQHF	TGTGCCAGCAGTTTATTAGGGTCAGGCAATAGCAATCAGCCCCAGCATTTT
once	TRBV7-3	TRBJ1-1	TRBD1	CASSKQGSDTEAFF	TGTGCCAGCAGCAAACAGGGGTCGGACACTGAAGCTTTCTTT
.	TRBV5-1	TRBJ2-3	.	CASSLGLGDTQYF	TGCGCCAGCAGCTTGGGGTTGGGAGATACGCAGTATTTT
once	TRBV19	TRBJ2-2	TRBD2	CASSPGLAGYSGELFF	TGTGCCAGTAGCCCGGGACTAGCGGGTTACAGCGGGGAGCTGTTTTTT
.	TRBV29-1	TRBJ2-3	.	CSVVKGRRTDTQYF	TGCAGCGTTGTAAAGGGCAGGCGGACAGATACGCAGTATTTT
once	TRBV5-8	TRBJ1-6	.	CASSSQRGDNSPLHF	TGTGCCAGCAGCTCGCAGCGGGGTGATAATTCACCCCTCCACTTT
.	TRBV7-2	TRBJ2-3	.	CASSRTDGTQYF	TGTGCCAGCAGCCGAACCGATGGAACGCAGTATTTT
.	TRBV2	TRBJ1-1	.	CASTGDVMNTEAFF	TGTGCCAGCACAGGGGATGTAATGAACACTGAAGCTTTCTTT
.	TRBV2	TRBJ1-5	TRBD1	CASSGDRGRNQPQHF	TGTGCCAGCAGCGGCGACAGGGGGCGGAATCAGCCCCAGCATTTT
.	TRBV19	TRBJ1-1	TRBD1	CASSPTGTGWAFF	TGTGCCAGTAGTCCCACAGGGACAGGGTGGGCTTTCTTT
.	TRBV28	TRBJ2-4	.	CASSLLTNIQYF	TGTGCCAGCAGTTTATTAACAAACATTCAGTACTTC
.	TRBV29-1	TRBJ2-7	.	CSSRTASYEQYF	TGCAGCTCCAGGACAGCCTCCTACGAGCAGTACTTC
.	TRBV28	TRBJ2-7	TRBD2	CASSLDMSGRLSEQYF	TGTGCCAGCAGTTTAGATATGAGCGGGAGATTAAGCGAGCAGTACTTC
.	TRBV28	TRBJ1-6	.	CASIPGSRGYSPLHF	TGTGCCAGCATCCCAGGGAGCAGGGGTTACTCACCCCTCCACTTT
once	TRBV23-1	TRBJ1-5	.	CASSQSRSGSNQPQHF	TGCGCCAGCAGTCAATCGCGCTCAGGAAGCAATCAGCCCCAGCATTTT
.	TRBV7-2	TRBJ1-2	TRBD1	CASSLGPPGGNYGYTF	TGTGCCAGCAGCTTAGGGCCACCAGGGGGCAACTATGGCTACACCTTC
.	TRBV12-3/TRBV12-4	TRBJ2-2	.	CASSTGSTGELFF	TGTGCCAGCAGCACCGGGAGCACCGGGGAGCTGTTTTTT
.	TRBV7-2	TRBJ2-5	.	CASSQKRPPGQETQYF	TGTGCCAGCAGCCAGAAACGGCCCCCGGGACAAGAGACCCAGTACTTC
once	TRBV21-1	TRBJ1-1	.	CASSKVVANTEAFF	TGTGCCAGCAGCAAAGTGGTTGCGAACACTGAAGCTTTCTTT
.	TRBV7-2	TRBJ1-2	TRBD1	CASSSNRGQDYGYTF	TGTGCCAGCAGCTCGAACAGGGGGCAGGACTATGGCTACACCTTC
.	TRBV10-3	TRBJ1-5	.	CAISPGLYSNQPQHF	TGTGCCATCAGTCCGGGACTGTATAGCAATCAGCCCCAGCATTTT
.	TRBV6-5	TRBJ1-1	.	CASGGRMNTEAFF	TGTGCCAGCGGCGGACGAATGAACACTGAAGCTTTCTTT
once	TRBV5-1	TRBJ2-5	TRBD1	CASIMVTRGLETQYF	TGCGCCAGCATAATGGTCACAAGGGGGCTGGAGACCCAGTACTTC
.	TRBV5-5	TRBJ2-5	.	CASSRRQGSQETQYF	TGTGCCAGCAGCCGAAGGCAGGGCTCCCAAGAGACCCAGTACTTC
.	TRBV6-5	TRBJ2-1	TRBD2	CASSILAGGNEQFF	TGTGCCAGCAGTATACTAGCGGGAGGGAATGAGCAGTTCTTC
once	TRBV5-8	TRBJ1-2	.	CASSGSRFSTGYTF	TGTGCCAGCAGCGGGTCCCGATTTTCGACTGGCTACACCTTC
.	TRBV18	TRBJ1-1	.	CASSPAGDTEAFF	TGTGCCAGCTCACCAGCAGGGGACACTGAAGCTTTCTTT
.	TRBV19	TRBJ2-7	.	CASSISFPDRGEQYF	TGTGCCAGTAGTATTAGTTTCCCCGACAGAGGCGAGCAGTACTTC
.	TRBV6-1	TRBJ1-1	.	CASSELKGPAPTEAFF	TGTGCCAGCAGTGAACTCAAGGGGCCGGCTCCCACTGAAGCTTTCTTT
.	TRBV28	TRBJ2-7	.	CASSLTWAVHF	TGTGCCAGCAGTTTGACGTGGGCCGTCCACTTC
.	TRBV10-3	TRBJ1-1	.	CAISEDSPNTEAFF	TGTGCCATCAGTGAGGACAGTCCTAACACTGAAGCTTTCTTT
.	TRBV6-5	TRBJ2-7	.	CASSSWRGHYEQYF	TGTGCCAGCAGTTCTTGGAGGGGGCACTACGAGCAGTACTTC
.	TRBV5-1	TRBJ1-6	TRBD1	CASSLMTGDNSPLHF	TGCGCCAGCAGCTTGATGACAGGGGATAATTCACCCCTCCACTTT
.	TRBV5-6	TRBJ1-1	.	CASSLGPVQNTEAFF	TGTGCCAGCAGCTTGGGCCCAGTGCAGAACACTGAAGCTTTCTTT
.	TRBV10-3	TRBJ2-5	.	CAISDLGVKETQYF	TGTGCCATCAGTGATCTTGGGGTAAAAGAGACCCAGTACTTC
.	TRBV30	TRBJ1-6	.	CAWRTRRQNSPLHF	TGTGCCTGGAGAACCCGGAGGCAGAATTCACCCCTCCACTTT
.	TRBV3-1/TRBV3-2	TRBJ2-5	TRBD2	CASSQELLAGATQETQYF	TGTGCCAGCAGCCAAGAGCTGCTAGCGGGTGCAACCCAAGAGACCCAGTACTTC
.	TRBV5-6	TRBJ1-1	.	CASSPTETYGNTEAFF	TGTGCCAGCAGCCCAACGGAAACCTATGGAAACACTGAAGCTTTCTTT
.	TRBV27	TRBJ2-7	.	CASSWQSGSSYEQYF	TGTGCCAGCAGTTGGCAGTCTGGCAGCTCCTACGAGCAGTACTTC
.	TRBV28	TRBJ2-7	TRBD1	CASSLPRGPNYEQYF	TGTGCCAGCAGTTTGCCCAGGGGGCCAAACTACGAGCAGTACTTC
.	TRBV19	TRBJ1-4	TRBD1	CALREGQGNEKLFF	TGTGCCTTAAGGGAGGGACAGGGGAACGAAAAACTGTTTTTT
.	TRBV12-3/TRBV12-4	TRBJ1-5	.	CASSNRGNQPQHF	TGTGCCAGCAGTAACAGGGGCAATCAGCCCCAGCATTTT